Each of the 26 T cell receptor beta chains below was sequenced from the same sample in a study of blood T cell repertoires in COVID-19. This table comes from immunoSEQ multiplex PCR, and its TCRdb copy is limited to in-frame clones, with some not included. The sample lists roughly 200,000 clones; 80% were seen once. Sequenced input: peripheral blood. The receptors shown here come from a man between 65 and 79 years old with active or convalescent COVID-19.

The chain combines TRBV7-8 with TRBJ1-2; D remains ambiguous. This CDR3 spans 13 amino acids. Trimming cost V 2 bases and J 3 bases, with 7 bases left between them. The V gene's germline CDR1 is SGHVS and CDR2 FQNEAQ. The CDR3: CASSLQEDYGYTF. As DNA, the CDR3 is TGTGCCAGCAGCTTACAGGAAGACTATGGCTACACCTTC.

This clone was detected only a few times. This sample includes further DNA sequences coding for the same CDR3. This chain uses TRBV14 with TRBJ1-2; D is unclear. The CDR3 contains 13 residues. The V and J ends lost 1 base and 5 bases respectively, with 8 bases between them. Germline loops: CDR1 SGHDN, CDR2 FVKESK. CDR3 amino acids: CASSQVYSYGYTF. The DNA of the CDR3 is TGTGCCAGCAGCCAAGTGTACAGTTATGGCTACACCTTC.

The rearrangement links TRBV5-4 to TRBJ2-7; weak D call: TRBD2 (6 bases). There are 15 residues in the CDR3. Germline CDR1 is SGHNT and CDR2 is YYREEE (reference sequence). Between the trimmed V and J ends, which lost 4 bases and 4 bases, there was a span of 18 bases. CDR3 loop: CASSPRAGSQYEQYF. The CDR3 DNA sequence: TGTGCCAGCAGCCCGCGAGCGGGCTCACAATACGAGCAGTACTTC.

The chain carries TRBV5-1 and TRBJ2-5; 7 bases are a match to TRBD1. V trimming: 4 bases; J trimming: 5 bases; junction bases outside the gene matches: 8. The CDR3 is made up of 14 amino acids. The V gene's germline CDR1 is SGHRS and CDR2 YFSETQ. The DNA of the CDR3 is TGCGCCAGCAGCCCCCAAAGGGGGCCGGAGACCCAGTACTTC. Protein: CASSPQRGPETQYF.

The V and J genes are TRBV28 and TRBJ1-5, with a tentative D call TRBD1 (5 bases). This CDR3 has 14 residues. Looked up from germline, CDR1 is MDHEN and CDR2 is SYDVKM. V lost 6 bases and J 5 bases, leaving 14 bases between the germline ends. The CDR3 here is CASSLLGQHQPQHF. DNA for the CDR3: TGTGCCAGCAGCCTCTTGGGGCAACATCAGCCCCAGCATTTT.

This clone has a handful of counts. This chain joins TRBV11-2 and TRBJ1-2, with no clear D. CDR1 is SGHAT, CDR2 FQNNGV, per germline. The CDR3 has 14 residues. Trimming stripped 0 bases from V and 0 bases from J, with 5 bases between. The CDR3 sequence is CASSLDRSNYGYTF. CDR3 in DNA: TGTGCCAGCAGCTTAGATCGGTCTAACTATGGCTACACCTTC.

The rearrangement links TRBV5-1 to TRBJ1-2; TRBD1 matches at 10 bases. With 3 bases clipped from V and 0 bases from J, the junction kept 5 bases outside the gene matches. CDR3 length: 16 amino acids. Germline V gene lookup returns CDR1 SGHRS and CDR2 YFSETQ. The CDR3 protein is CASSSGQGLANYGYTF. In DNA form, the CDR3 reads TGCGCCAGCAGCTCGGGACAGGGGCTTGCTAACTATGGCTACACCTTC.

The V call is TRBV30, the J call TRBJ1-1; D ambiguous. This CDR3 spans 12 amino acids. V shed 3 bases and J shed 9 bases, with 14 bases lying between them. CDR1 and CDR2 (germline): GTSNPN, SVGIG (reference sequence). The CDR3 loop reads CAWRGAEIKAFF. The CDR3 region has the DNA TGTGCCTGGAGGGGCGCAGAAATTAAAGCTTTCTTT.

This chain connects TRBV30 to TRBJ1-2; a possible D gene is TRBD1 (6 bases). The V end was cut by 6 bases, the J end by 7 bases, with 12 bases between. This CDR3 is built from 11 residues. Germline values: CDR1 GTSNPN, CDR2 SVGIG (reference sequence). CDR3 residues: CACPTGFGYTF. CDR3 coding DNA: TGTGCCTGCCCGACAGGATTTGGCTACACCTTC.

The CDR3 nucleotides read TGTGCCAGCAGCTTAGGGCTAGCGGGTCAACTGTCCTACGAGCAGTACTTC. Protein: CASSLGLAGQLSYEQYF. The chain uses TRBV7-9 and TRBJ2-7, with 8 positions matching TRBD2. Germline CDR1 SEHNR, CDR2 FQNEAQ (reference sequence). This CDR3 has 17 residues. With 1 base clipped from V and 1 base from J, the junction kept 9 bases outside the gene matches.

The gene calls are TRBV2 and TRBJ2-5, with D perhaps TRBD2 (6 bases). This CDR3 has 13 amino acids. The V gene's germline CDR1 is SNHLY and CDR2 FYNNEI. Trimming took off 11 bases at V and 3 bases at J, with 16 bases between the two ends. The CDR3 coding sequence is TGTGCCTCCGCGGTGTTAGCGGAAGAGACCCAGTACTTC. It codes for CASAVLAEETQYF. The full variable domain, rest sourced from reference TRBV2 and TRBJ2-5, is EPEVTQTPSHQVTQMGQEVILRCVPISNHLYFYWYRQILGQKVEFLVSFYNNEISEKSEIFDDQFSVERPDGSNFTLKIRSTKLEDSAMYFCASAVLAEETQYFGPGTRLLVL.

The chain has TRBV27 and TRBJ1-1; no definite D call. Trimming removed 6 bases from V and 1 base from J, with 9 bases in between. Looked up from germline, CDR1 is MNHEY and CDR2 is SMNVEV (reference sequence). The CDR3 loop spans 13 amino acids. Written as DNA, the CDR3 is TGTGCCAGCAGACTACTCCCGAACACTGAAGCTTTCTTT. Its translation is CASRLLPNTEAFF.

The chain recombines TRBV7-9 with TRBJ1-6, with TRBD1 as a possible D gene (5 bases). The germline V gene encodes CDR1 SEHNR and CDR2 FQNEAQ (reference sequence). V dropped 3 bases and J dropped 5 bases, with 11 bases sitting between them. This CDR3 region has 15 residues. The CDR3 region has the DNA TGTGCCAGCAGCTTTTCGGGGGATAATAATTCACCCCTCCACTTT. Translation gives CASSFSGDNNSPLHF.

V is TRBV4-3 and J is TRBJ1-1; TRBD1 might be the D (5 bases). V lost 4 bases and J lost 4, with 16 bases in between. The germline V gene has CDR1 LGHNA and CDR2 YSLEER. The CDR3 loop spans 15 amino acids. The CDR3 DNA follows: TGCGCCAGCAGCCCCCGACCGGGACTTCCCACTGAAGCTTTCTTT. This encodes CASSPRPGLPTEAFF.

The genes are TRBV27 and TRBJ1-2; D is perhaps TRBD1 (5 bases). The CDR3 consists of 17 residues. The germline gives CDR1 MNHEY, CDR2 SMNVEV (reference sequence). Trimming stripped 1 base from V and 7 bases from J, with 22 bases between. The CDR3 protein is CASSLWLGRGSLSGYTF. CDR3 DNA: TGTGCCAGCAGTTTATGGTTGGGGCGTGGGTCTTTGTCTGGCTACACCTTC.

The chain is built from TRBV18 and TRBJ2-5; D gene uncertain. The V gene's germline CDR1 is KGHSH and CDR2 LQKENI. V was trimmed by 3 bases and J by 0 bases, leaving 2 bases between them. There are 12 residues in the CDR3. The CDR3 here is CASSPYQETQYF. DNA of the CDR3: TGTGCCAGCTCACCCTACCAAGAGACCCAGTACTTC.

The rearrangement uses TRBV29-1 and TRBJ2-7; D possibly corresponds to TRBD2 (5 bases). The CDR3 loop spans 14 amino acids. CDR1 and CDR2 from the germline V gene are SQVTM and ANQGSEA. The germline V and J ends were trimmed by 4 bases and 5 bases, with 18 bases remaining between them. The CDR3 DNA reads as TGCAGCGTTGGTGTTCTTGGGAGCTTAGACGAGCAGTACTTC. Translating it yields CSVGVLGSLDEQYF.

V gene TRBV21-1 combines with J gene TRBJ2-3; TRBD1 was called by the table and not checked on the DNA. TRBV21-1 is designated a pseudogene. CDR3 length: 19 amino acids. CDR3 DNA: TGTGCCAGCAGCAAACCCCAGAGCTTGGACAGAAGTCGCACAGATACGCAGTATTTT. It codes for CASSKPQSLDRSRTDTQYF.

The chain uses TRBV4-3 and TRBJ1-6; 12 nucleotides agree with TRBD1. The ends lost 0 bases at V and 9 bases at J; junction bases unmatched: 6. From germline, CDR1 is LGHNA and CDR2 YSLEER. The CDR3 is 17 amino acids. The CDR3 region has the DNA TGCGCCAGCAGCCAAGACGGGACAGGGGGCTTCGGTTCACCCCTCCACTTT. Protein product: CASSQDGTGGFGSPLHF.

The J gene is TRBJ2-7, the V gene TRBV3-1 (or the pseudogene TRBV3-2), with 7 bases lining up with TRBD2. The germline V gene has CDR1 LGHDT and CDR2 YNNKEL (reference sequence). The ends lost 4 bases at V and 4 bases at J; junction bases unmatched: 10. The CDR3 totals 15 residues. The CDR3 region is CASSRGGPRPYEQYF. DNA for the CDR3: TGTGCCAGCAGCCGCGGGGGACCTCGCCCTTACGAGCAGTACTTC.

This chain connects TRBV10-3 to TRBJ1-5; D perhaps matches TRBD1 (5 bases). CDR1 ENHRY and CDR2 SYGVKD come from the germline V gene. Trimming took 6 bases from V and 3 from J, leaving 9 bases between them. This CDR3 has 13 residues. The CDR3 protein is CAIRMTDNQPQHF. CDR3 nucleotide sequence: TGTGCCATCAGAATGACAGACAATCAGCCCCAGCATTTT.

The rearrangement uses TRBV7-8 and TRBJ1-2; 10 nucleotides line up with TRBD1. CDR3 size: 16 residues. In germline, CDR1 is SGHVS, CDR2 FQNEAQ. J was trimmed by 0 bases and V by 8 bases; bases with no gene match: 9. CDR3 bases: TGTGCCAGCCAGACAGGGGGCTCTGCACCTAACTATGGCTACACCTTC. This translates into CASQTGGSAPNYGYTF.

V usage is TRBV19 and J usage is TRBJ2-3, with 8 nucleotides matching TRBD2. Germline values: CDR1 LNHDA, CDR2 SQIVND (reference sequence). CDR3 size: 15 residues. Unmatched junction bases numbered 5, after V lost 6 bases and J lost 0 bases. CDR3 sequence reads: CASRRGAPSTDTQYF. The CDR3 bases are TGTGCCAGTAGGCGGGGGGCCCCTAGCACAGATACGCAGTATTTT. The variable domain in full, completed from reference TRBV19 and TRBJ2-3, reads DGGITQSPKYLFRKEGQNVTLSCEQNLNHDAMYWYRQDPGQGLRLIYYSQIVNDFQKGDIAEGYSVSREKKESFPLTVTSAQKNPTAFYLCASRRGAPSTDTQYFGPGTRLTVL.

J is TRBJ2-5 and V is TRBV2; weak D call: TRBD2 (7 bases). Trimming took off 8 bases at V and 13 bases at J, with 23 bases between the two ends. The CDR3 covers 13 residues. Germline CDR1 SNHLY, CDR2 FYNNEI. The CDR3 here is CASLMGAGVRAYF. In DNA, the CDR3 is TGTGCCAGCCTTATGGGGGCGGGAGTTAGGGCGTACTTC.

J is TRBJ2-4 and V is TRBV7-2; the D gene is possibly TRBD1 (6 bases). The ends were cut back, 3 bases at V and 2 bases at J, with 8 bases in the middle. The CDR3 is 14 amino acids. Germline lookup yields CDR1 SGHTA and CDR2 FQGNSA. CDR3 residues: CASSFGTTKNIQYF. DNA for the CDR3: TGTGCCAGCAGCTTTGGGACAACCAAAAACATTCAGTACTTC.

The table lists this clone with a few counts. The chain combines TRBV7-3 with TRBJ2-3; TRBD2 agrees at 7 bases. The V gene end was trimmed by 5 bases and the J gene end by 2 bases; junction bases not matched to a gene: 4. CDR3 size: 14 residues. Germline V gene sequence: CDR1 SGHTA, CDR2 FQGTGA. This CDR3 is CASSRDYYTDTQYF. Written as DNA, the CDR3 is TGTGCCAGCAGCAGGGACTACTACACAGATACGCAGTATTTT.